The clone carrying this T cell receptor (beta chain) appeared a few times. Antigen unknown. These data belong to a study of cytomegalovirus exposure and HLA in healthy donors. PCR amplification relied on 60 Vbeta primers (plus 13 Jbeta primers). Sequencing was performed with immunoSEQ multiplex PCR; in TCRdb, only in-frame clones are kept and a portion is missing. This sample has roughly 100,000 clones, with 70% to 85% found just once. Study-level results: Being productive about 87% or about 30% of the time was typical of most TCR beta V segments in an earlier analysis. With DRB1 most and HLA-C fewest, TCR association rates differed between HLA loci in a later analysis.

CDR1 and CDR2 (germline): SNHLY, FYNNEI. V lost 6 bases and J lost 5; bases outside the gene matches: 4. The CDR3 has 13 residues. The clonotype originates from a woman in her late teens or twenties in good health and CMV-seropositive. The sample was PBMCs. This chain links TRBV2 with TRBJ1-5, with 7 bases matching TRBD1. The CDR3 DNA reads TGTGCCAGCAGAGAGACAGGGTATCAGCCCCAGCATTTT. This translates into CASRETGYQPQHF.